The present TCR beta chain was sequenced within a study of breast tumors, draining lymph nodes, adjacent tissues. This clonotype was counted ten times or more. The target antigen is unknown. Axillary draining lymph nodes of breast cancer patients supplied the node samples. Trimming at V came to 4 bases and at J to 6 bases, leaving 2 bases not matched to a gene. CDR1 and CDR2 from the germline V gene are SGHTA and FQGTGA. The CDR3 is 15 amino acids. Broader study findings: Tumor repertoires ranked between lymph nodes and nontumor tissue in diversity, with V and J gene preferences. Findings are consistent with lymph node origin and intratumoral expansion of most tumor T cells. That most tumor T cells come from lymph nodes remained unproven. Luminal-like breast cancer showed significantly greater tumor-nontumor repertoire similarity than basal-like breast cancer did.

TCRdb re-analysed the multiplex PCR reads in MiXCR, keeping a single row per CDR3 protein. The repertoire includes 150,000 to 250,000 distinct CDR3 sequences, around a third of them detected once, and 4.3% sits in the top ten. The J gene is TRBJ2-1, the V gene TRBV7-3; 14 nucleotides line up with TRBD2. Sequencing was carried out using axillary lymph node tissue. The receptor comes from a female donor with breast cancer. Some clones in this sample may be carry-over from other donors' samples. This chain's CDR3 is CASSSGLAGANEQFF. The CDR3 DNA reads TGTGCCAGCAGCTCGGGACTAGCGGGGGCCAATGAGCAGTTCTTC.